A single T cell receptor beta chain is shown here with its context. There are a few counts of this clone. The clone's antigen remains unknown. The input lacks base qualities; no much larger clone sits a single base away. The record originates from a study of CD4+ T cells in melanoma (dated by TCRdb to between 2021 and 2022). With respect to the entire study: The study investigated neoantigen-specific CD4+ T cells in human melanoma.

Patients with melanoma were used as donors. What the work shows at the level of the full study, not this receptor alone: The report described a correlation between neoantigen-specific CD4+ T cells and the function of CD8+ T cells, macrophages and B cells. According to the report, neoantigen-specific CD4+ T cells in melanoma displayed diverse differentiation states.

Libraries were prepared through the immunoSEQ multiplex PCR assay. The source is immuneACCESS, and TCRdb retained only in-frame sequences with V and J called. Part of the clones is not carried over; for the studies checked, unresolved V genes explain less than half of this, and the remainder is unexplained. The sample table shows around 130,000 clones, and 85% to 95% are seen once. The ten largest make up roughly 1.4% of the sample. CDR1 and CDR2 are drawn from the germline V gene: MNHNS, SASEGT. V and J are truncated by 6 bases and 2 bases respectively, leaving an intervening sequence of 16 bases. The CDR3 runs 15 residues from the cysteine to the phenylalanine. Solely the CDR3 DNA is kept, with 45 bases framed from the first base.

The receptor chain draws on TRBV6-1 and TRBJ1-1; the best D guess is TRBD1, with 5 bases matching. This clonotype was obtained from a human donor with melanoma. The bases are TGTGCCAGCAGGTATGGGACGCCGACCAACACTGAAGCTTTCTTT. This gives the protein CASRYGTPTNTEAFF.